These 23 T cell receptor beta chains were sequenced from one sample in a study of vaccination and CD4 T cells after COVID-19. Their recognized antigens are unknown. Treatment specified: roughly 11-day PBMC culture with coronavirus spike peptide pools or control peptides (ViraFEST assay). An Oncomine TCR Beta short-read assay was used to sequence the DNA from cultured CD4+ T cells. Using its own MiXCR run on the PCR reads, TCRdb lists one record per CDR3 protein. The table has some 15,000 distinct CDR3 sequences, approximately 54% seen once. Input material: CD4+ T cells from blood, cultured in vitro. The receptors shown here come from a human donor who had recovered from COVID-19.

This clonotype has a handful of counts. The chain links TRBV2 to TRBJ1-2, with D perhaps matching TRBD1 (5 bases). This CDR3 has 13 residues. V was trimmed by 6 bases and J by 4 bases, leaving 12 bases between them. Looked up from germline, CDR1 is SNHLY and CDR2 is FYNNEI. CDR3 in amino acids: CASRETGAYGYTF. The CDR3 bases are TGTGCCAGCAGGGAGACCGGGGCCTATGGCTACACCTTC.

This clonotype was picked up one time. The V gene is TRBV5-1, the J gene TRBJ2-3; D gene unclear. The V gene's germline CDR1 is SGHRS and CDR2 YFSETQ. Between the trimmed V and J ends, which lost 5 bases and 1 base, there was a span of 8 bases. This CDR3 has 13 residues. The CDR3 DNA reads as TGCGCCAGCAGGCAGCAGGGCACAGATACGCAGTATTTT. It translates to CASRQQGTDTQYF.

The V and J genes are TRBV7-3 and TRBJ2-1; 11 nucleotides line up with TRBD2. Unmatched junction bases numbered 9, after V lost 0 bases and J lost 8 bases. CDR3 length: 17 amino acids. Germline V lookup: CDR1 SGHTA, CDR2 FQGTGA. The DNA for the CDR3 is TGTGCCAGCAGCTTAACCGGTGGTAGCGGGGGGGCCTATGAGCAGTTCTTC. Protein sequence: CASSLTGGSGGAYEQFF.

A few counts support this clonotype. The chain is built from TRBV20-1 and TRBJ2-5; no clear D. V lost 6 bases and J lost 5, with 13 bases in between. The CDR3 sequence is 12 residues long. From germline, CDR1 is DFQATT and CDR2 SNEGSKA (reference sequence). CDR3: CSAQPGMETQYF. The CDR3 DNA is TGCAGTGCCCAGCCCGGTATGGAGACCCAGTACTTC.

This clonotype is termed medium-sized. The chain has TRBV21-1 and TRBJ1-1. TRBV21-1 is a listed pseudogene. This CDR3 region has 13 residues. CDR3 protein: CASSKALNTEAFF. The CDR3 DNA is TGTGCCAGCAGCAAAGCACTGAACACTGAAGCTTTCTTT.

This rearrangement joins TRBV10-3 to TRBJ1-2; D perhaps matches TRBD1 (5 bases). The ends were cut back, 7 bases at V and 5 bases at J, with 23 bases in the middle. From germline, CDR1 is ENHRY and CDR2 SYGVKD. The CDR3 is 16 amino acids. The CDR3 DNA reads TGTGCCATCAATATTCCCGGGAACTCGGGACCTTATGGCTACACCTTC. Translated: CAINIPGNSGPYGYTF.

This clonotype appeared a few times. The chain carries TRBV7-9 and TRBJ1-4; TRBD1 agrees at 7 bases. V shed 5 bases, J shed 5 bases, and the junction held 8 bases outside the gene matches. This CDR3 comprises 15 residues. The germline V gene has CDR1 SEHNR and CDR2 FQNEAQ (reference sequence). The DNA of the CDR3 is TGTGCCAGCAGCGCGCCGGAGACAGGGAATGAAAAACTGTTTTTT. Translating it yields CASSAPETGNEKLFF.

The CDR3: CSARPASGQETQYF. Here the CDR3 DNA reads TGCAGTGCTAGGCCTGCTAGCGGACAAGAGACCCAGTACTTC. The V call is TRBV20-1, the J call TRBJ2-5; TRBD2 matches at 7 bases. The CDR3 contains 14 residues. J was trimmed by 2 bases and V by 3 bases; bases with no gene match: 6. Per the germline V gene, CDR1 is DFQATT and CDR2 is SNEGSKA (reference sequence).

This rearrangement joins TRBV5-5 to TRBJ2-5; D unclear. The V gene lost 2 bases and the J gene lost 1 base, with 9 bases spanning the gap. The germline gives CDR1 SGHKS, CDR2 YYEKEE (reference sequence). The CDR3 consists of 14 residues. The CDR3 DNA is TGTGCCAGCAGCTTCCCCCATTCCCAAGAGACCCAGTACTTC. Translating it yields CASSFPHSQETQYF.

The chain couples TRBV7-9 to TRBJ1-2; no definite D call. V was cut by 5 bases and J by 4 bases, with 17 bases left in between. Germline lookup yields CDR1 SEHNR and CDR2 FQNEAQ (reference sequence). The CDR3 contains 15 residues. DNA for the CDR3: TGTGCCAGCAGCCCACGGGTGGGGAAGACCTATGGCTACACCTTC. Translated: CASSPRVGKTYGYTF.

The V gene is TRBV7-8, the J gene TRBJ2-1; unclear D gene. This CDR3 spans 15 amino acids. Deletions cut 5 bases from V and 5 bases from J, with 16 bases between. In germline, CDR1 is SGHVS, CDR2 FQNEAQ. The CDR3 nucleotides are TGTGCCAGCAGCCGACTCCAGTTGGAGAACAATGAGCAGTTCTTC. Translation: CASSRLQLENNEQFF.

The chain links TRBV5-1 to TRBJ1-5; D perhaps matches TRBD1 (5 bases). CDR3 length equals 15 residues. Germline V gene data show CDR1 as SGHRS and CDR2 as YFSETQ. V was trimmed by 5 bases and J by 3 bases, leaving 15 bases between them. In DNA, the CDR3 is TGCGCCAGCAGGACCGGGACCGAAGACAATCAGCCCCAGCATTTT. This codes for CASRTGTEDNQPQHF.

This clonotype was detected a few times. CDR3 DNA: TGTGCCACCAGCAGAGATCCTACAGGGGACACTGAAGCTTTCTTT. It codes for CATSRDPTGDTEAFF. The V call is TRBV15, the J call TRBJ1-1; 7 bases are shared with TRBD1. The CDR3 loop spans 15 amino acids. Germline-derived CDR1 and CDR2 are LNHNV and YYDKDF (reference sequence). Trimming cost V 0 bases and J 3 bases; bases outside gene matches: 4.

This chain links TRBV20-1 with TRBJ1-1, with a possible D match to TRBD1 (5 bases). Trimming took off 0 bases at V and 5 bases at J, with 10 bases between the two ends. This CDR3 is 13 amino acids long. Looked up from germline, CDR1 is DFQATT and CDR2 is SNEGSKA (reference sequence). The DNA for the CDR3 is TGCAGTGCTAGAGAGGGGCTGGTGACTGAAGCTTTCTTT. Amino acids: CSAREGLVTEAFF.

This sequence joins TRBV7-2 and TRBJ2-1; D is ambiguous. The V gene's germline CDR1 is SGHTA and CDR2 FQGNSA. The CDR3 consists of 14 residues. V dropped 2 bases and J dropped 6 bases, with 11 bases sitting between them. The CDR3 region has the DNA TGTGCCAGCAGCTTATTAAGTACTCCCAATGAGCAGTTCTTC. It yields the protein CASSLLSTPNEQFF.

The V gene is TRBV9, the J gene TRBJ2-3, with TRBD2 identical over 9 bases. From germline, CDR1 is SGDLS and CDR2 YYNGEE. Trimming cost V 4 bases and J 2 bases; bases outside gene matches: 8. CDR3 length: 16 residues. The CDR3 is CASSTPSGVITDTQYF. CDR3 bases: TGTGCCAGCAGCACACCTAGCGGGGTGATCACAGATACGCAGTATTTT.

The V and J genes are TRBV12-3 or TRBV12-4 and TRBJ2-5; the match to TRBD2 covers 12 bases. Trimming removed 6 bases from V and 2 bases from J; junction bases left unmatched: 7. The CDR3 runs 16 residues. DNA of the CDR3: TGTGCCAGCAGCCCCAGACTAGCGGGAGTTCAAGAGACCCAGTACTTC. As protein: CASSPRLAGVQETQYF.

V usage is TRBV20-1 and J usage is TRBJ2-5, with D maybe TRBD2 (7 bases). Trimming left V 6 bases short and J 5 bases short, with 10 bases between. This CDR3 comprises 11 residues. Germline CDR1 DFQATT, CDR2 SNEGSKA (reference sequence). CDR3 nucleotide sequence: TGCAGTGCAGAGGGGGGGGAGACCCAGTACTTC. Its translation: CSAEGGETQYF.

The V call is TRBV4-1, the J call TRBJ2-3; a possible D gene is TRBD2 (6 bases). V lost 3 bases, J lost 11 bases, and 24 bases lay in between. The CDR3 sequence is 16 residues long. Germline CDR1 is MGHRA and CDR2 is YSYEKL. CDR3 bases: TGCGCCAGCAGCCAGGTACTAGCAAAGCAGCCCCATGGGCAGTATTTT. Protein product: CASSQVLAKQPHGQYF.

This chain connects TRBV15 to TRBJ2-1, with TRBD2 matching over 7 bases. The J segment lost 3 bases and the V segment lost 2 bases, leaving 4 bases of the junction unmatched. The length of the CDR3 is 15 residues. Germline assignment: CDR1 LNHNV and CDR2 YYDKDF (reference sequence). CDR3 nucleotides: TGTGCCACCAGCAGATGGGCGGGGGACTACAATGAGCAGTTCTTC. Encoded protein: CATSRWAGDYNEQFF. The entire variable domain, with the rest obtained from reference TRBV15 and TRBJ2-1, is as follows: DAMVIQNPRYQVTQFGKPVTLSCSQTLNHNVMYWYQQKSSQAPKLLFHYYDKDFNNEADTPDNFQSRRPNTSFCFLDIRSPGLGDTAMYLCATSRWAGDYNEQFFGPGTRLTVL.

This clonotype was picked up a small number of times. The CDR3, as DNA: TGCAGTGCTAGGTGGCAATCAAACTATGGCTACACCTTC. Translated: CSARWQSNYGYTF. The chain joins TRBV20-1 to TRBJ1-2; D gene uncertain. Per the germline V gene, CDR1 is DFQATT and CDR2 is SNEGSKA (reference sequence). Trimming left V 3 bases short and J 2 bases short, with 10 bases between. The CDR3 spans 13 residues.

This rearrangement joins TRBV7-8 to TRBJ1-2; D is ambiguous. The CDR3 loop spans 14 amino acids. The ends were cut back, 2 bases at V and 6 bases at J, with 13 bases in the middle. Germline assignment: CDR1 SGHVS and CDR2 FQNEAQ. The CDR3 sequence: CASSLHSSSHGYTF. DNA of the CDR3: TGTGCCAGCAGCTTACACAGTAGTAGCCATGGCTACACCTTC.

This clonotype was observed once. The CDR3 loop reads CASSQPASDTQYF. In DNA, the CDR3 is TGCGCCAGCAGCCAACCGGCGTCCGATACGCAGTATTTT. V is TRBV4-1 and J is TRBJ2-3; D gene uncertain. V lost 2 bases and J 6 bases, leaving 9 bases between the germline ends. Germline V lookup: CDR1 MGHRA, CDR2 YSYEKL. The CDR3 extends over 13 amino acids.